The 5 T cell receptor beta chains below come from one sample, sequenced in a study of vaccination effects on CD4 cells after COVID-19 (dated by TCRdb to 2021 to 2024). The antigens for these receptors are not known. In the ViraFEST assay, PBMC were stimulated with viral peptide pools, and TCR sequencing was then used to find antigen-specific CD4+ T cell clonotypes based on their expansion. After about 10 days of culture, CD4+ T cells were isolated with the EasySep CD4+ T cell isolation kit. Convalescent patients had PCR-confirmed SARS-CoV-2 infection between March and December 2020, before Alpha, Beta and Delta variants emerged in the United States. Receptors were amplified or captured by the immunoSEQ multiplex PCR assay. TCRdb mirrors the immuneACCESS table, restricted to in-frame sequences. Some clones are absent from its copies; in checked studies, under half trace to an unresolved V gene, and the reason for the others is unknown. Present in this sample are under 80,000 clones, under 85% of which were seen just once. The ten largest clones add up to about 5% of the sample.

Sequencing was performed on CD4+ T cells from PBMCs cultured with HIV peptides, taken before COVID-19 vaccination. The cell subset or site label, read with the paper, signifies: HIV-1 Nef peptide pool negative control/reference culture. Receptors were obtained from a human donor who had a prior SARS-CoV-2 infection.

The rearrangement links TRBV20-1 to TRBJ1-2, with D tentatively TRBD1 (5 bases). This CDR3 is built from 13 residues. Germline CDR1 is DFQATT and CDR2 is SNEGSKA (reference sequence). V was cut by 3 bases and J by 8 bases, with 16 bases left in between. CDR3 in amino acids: CSASNPGLGGYTF. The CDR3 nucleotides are TGCAGTGCTAGTAATCCAGGGTTAGGGGGCTACACCTTC.

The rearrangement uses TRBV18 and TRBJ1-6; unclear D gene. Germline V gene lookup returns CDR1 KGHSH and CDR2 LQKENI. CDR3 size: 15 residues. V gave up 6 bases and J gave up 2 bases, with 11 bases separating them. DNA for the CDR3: TGTGCCAGCTCTATCGGTGAACCCTATAATTCACCCCTCCACTTT. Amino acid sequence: CASSIGEPYNSPLHF.

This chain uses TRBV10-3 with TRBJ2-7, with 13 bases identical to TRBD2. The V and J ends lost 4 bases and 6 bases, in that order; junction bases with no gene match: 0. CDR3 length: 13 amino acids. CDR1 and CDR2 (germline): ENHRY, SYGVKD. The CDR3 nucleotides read TGTGCCATCAGTGGACTAGCGGGAGGCGAGCAGTACTTC. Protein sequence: CAISGLAGGEQYF.

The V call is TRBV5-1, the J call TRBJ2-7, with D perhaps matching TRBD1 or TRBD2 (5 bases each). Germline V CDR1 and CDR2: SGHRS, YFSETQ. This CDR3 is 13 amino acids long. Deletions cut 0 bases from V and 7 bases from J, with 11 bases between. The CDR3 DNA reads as TGCGCCAGCAGCTTGGTGGGGGTAGGGGAGCAGTACTTC. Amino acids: CASSLVGVGEQYF.

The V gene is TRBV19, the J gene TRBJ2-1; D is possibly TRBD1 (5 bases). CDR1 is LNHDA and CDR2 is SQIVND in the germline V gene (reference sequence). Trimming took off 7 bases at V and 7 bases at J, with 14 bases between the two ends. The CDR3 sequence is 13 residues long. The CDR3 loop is CASTIWAGNEQFF. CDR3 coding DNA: TGTGCCAGTACGATCTGGGCAGGGAATGAGCAGTTCTTC.